The 30 T cell receptor beta chains listed next were all sequenced from one sample in a study of T-cell reconstitution after alpha-beta-depleted transplantation in children. Preparation of the TCRbeta library was carried out with unique molecular identifiers. TCRdb passed the PCR reads through MiXCR, listing each CDR3 protein once. Of around 250,000 distinct CDR3 sequences in the sample, roughly 23% were seen once. Material: PBMCs, obtained before TCRalphabeta/CD19-depleted stem cell transplant. Receptor source: a girl aged 2 to 9 with Fanconi anemia, due to receive a stem cell transplant.

This clonotype was counted many times. The chain uses TRBV5-1 and TRBJ2-7; 10 bases align to TRBD2. V gave up 0 bases and J gave up 2 bases; unmatched junction bases: 2. The CDR3 loop spans 15 amino acids. CDR1 and CDR2 from the germline V gene are SGHRS and YFSETQ. CDR3 DNA sequence: TGCGCCAGCAGCTTGGGGCTAGCGGGAGCCTACGAGCAGTACTTC. It is translated as CASSLGLAGAYEQYF.

This clonotype occurred a few times. This chain joins TRBV20-1 and TRBJ1-5; 7 bases fit TRBD1. CDR3 size: 14 residues. The J segment lost 6 bases and the V segment lost 3 bases, leaving 8 bases of the junction unmatched. Germline V lookup: CDR1 DFQATT, CDR2 SNEGSKA (reference sequence). In nucleotides, the CDR3 is TGCAGTGCTAGCCCTGACAGGGTAGGTCAGCCCCAGCATTTT. Protein: CSASPDRVGQPQHF.

This clonotype has a handful of counts. The chain is built from TRBV5-1 and TRBJ1-1; D might be TRBD1 (5 bases). CDR3 size: 14 residues. V lost 7 bases and J lost 3, with 16 bases in between. CDR1 and CDR2 (germline): SGHRS, YFSETQ. CDR3 sequence: CASRLGGEDTEAFF. As DNA, the CDR3 is TGCGCCAGCCGGTTGGGAGGGGAGGACACTGAAGCTTTCTTT. The whole variable domain, filled in from reference TRBV5-1 and TRBJ1-1, reads KAGVTQTPRYLIKTRGQQVTLSCSPISGHRSVSWYQQTPGQGLQFLFEYFSETQRNKGNFPGRFSGRQFSNSRSEMNVSTLELGDSALYLCASRLGGEDTEAFFGQGTRLTVV.

The chain is built from TRBV4-1 and TRBJ1-2; D is unclear. The CDR3 extends over 15 amino acids. The germline gives CDR1 MGHRA, CDR2 YSYEKL. The V end was cut by 0 bases, the J end by 0 bases, with 8 bases between. For the CDR3, the DNA is TGCGCCAGCAGCCAAGAAGCCAGGCCTAACTATGGCTACACCTTC. Residues: CASSQEARPNYGYTF.

The chain links TRBV13 to TRBJ2-3, with 11 bases identical to TRBD2. Germline lookup yields CDR1 PRHDT and CDR2 FYEKMQ (reference sequence). After removal of 5 bases from V and 2 bases from J, the junction contained 6 bases not matched to a gene. The CDR3 runs to 16 residues. The CDR3, as DNA: TGTGCCAGCAGCCCCGTAGCGGGGGGGCTCACAGATACGCAGTATTTT. Its protein is CASSPVAGGLTDTQYF.

This clonotype was detected many times. V and J are TRBV20-1 and TRBJ1-4; possible D gene TRBD1, 5 bases. Germline V gene data show CDR1 as DFQATT and CDR2 as SNEGSKA (reference sequence). This CDR3 is 13 amino acids long. Deletions cut 4 bases from V and 4 bases from J, with 10 bases between. As DNA, the CDR3 is TGCAGTGCTATGGGACCTAATAATGAAAAACTGTTTTTT. This gives the protein CSAMGPNNEKLFF.

This clonotype was found many times. The chain combines TRBV18 with TRBJ2-7; D call uncertain. The CDR3 spans 12 residues. Trimming removed 6 bases from V and 3 bases from J, with 9 bases in between. Germline loops: CDR1 KGHSH, CDR2 LQKENI. This CDR3 reads CASSIKDYEQYF. Written as DNA, the CDR3 is TGTGCCAGCTCTATTAAGGACTACGAGCAGTACTTC.

V usage is TRBV10-3 and J usage is TRBJ1-1; D is possibly TRBD1 (5 bases). Germline V gene data show CDR1 as ENHRY and CDR2 as SYGVKD. Trimming took off 7 bases at V and 3 bases at J, with 12 bases between the two ends. The CDR3 is 13 amino acids. CDR3 coding DNA: TGTGCCATCAAGGAGGGAGGGGACACTGAAGCTTTCTTT. Encoded protein: CAIKEGGDTEAFF.

This clonotype was counted a few times. The chain carries TRBV7-9 and TRBJ2-3; TRBD2 aligns across 7 bases. Germline values: CDR1 SEHNR, CDR2 FQNEAQ (reference sequence). Unmatched junction bases numbered 3, after V lost 1 base and J lost 5 bases. CDR3 length equals 14 residues. This CDR3 is CASSLGGGGDTQYF. The CDR3 bases are TGTGCCAGCAGCTTAGGTGGCGGGGGAGATACGCAGTATTTT.

The V gene is TRBV20-1, the J gene TRBJ2-7; 12 positions match TRBD2. The germline V gene encodes CDR1 DFQATT and CDR2 SNEGSKA (reference sequence). This CDR3 is built from 14 residues. Trimming at V came to 6 bases and at J to 0 bases, leaving 3 bases not matched to a gene. CDR3 in DNA: TGCAGTGCCACGACTAGCGGGAGCTCCTACGAGCAGTACTTC. Protein product: CSATTSGSSYEQYF.

The chain recombines TRBV20-1 with TRBJ2-7; TRBD2 might be the D (6 bases). Trimming left V 0 bases short and J 1 base short, with 16 bases between. Per the germline V gene, CDR1 is DFQATT and CDR2 is SNEGSKA (reference sequence). CDR3 length equals 16 residues. The CDR3 reads CSARDEPGTLSYEQYF. CDR3 coding DNA: TGCAGTGCTAGAGATGAGCCCGGGACTCTTTCCTACGAGCAGTACTTC.

This clonotype was picked up many times. The gene calls are TRBV12-3 or TRBV12-4 and TRBJ2-1; D gene unclear. Between the trimmed V and J ends, which lost 2 bases and 9 bases, there was a span of 17 bases. This CDR3 is built from 15 residues. CDR3 coding DNA: TGTGCCAGCAGTTTAATTCTCACGGATAGTTGTGAGCAGTTCTTC. It codes for CASSLILTDSCEQFF.

There are a few counts of this clonotype. The chain is built from TRBV7-9 and TRBJ2-7; D not certain. Germline V gene sequence: CDR1 SEHNR, CDR2 FQNEAQ (reference sequence). The CDR3 spans 14 residues. The V gene lost 3 bases and the J gene lost 2 bases, with 11 bases spanning the gap. The chain's CDR3 is CASSFAQVTYEQYF. DNA for the CDR3: TGTGCCAGCAGCTTTGCCCAGGTAACCTACGAGCAGTACTTC. Variable domain in full (rest from reference TRBV7-9 and TRBJ2-7): DTGVSQNPRHKITKRGQNVTFRCDPISEHNRLYWYRQTLGQGPEFLTYFQNEAQLEKSRLLSDRFSAERPKGSFSTLEIQRTEQGDSAMYLCASSFAQVTYEQYFGPGTRLTVT.

This sequence joins TRBV20-1 and TRBJ2-5; D is possibly TRBD1 or TRBD2 (5 bases each). CDR3 size: 14 residues. Trimming pared 1 base from V and 1 base from J, leaving 10 bases between. The V gene's germline CDR1 is DFQATT and CDR2 SNEGSKA (reference sequence). DNA of the CDR3: TGCAGTGCTAGAGGAGGGCAGGGCCAAGAGACCCAGTACTTC. It translates to CSARGGQGQETQYF.

The sample holds a few counts of this clonotype. This chain links TRBV6-5 with TRBJ2-7; perhaps TRBD1 as D (5 bases). Trimming cost V 0 bases and J 2 bases, with 14 bases left between them. The germline V gene has CDR1 MNHEY and CDR2 SVGAGI. The CDR3 is 16 amino acids. CDR3 in DNA: TGTGCCAGCAGTTACTCTTCCCAGGGCCATCCCTACGAGCAGTACTTC. Translating it yields CASSYSSQGHPYEQYF.

This clonotype was counted at least ten times. The J gene is TRBJ1-5, the V gene TRBV12-3 or TRBV12-4, with D possibly matching TRBD1 (5 bases). The CDR3 length is 14 residues. With 2 bases removed from V and 8 bases from J, the gap between germline ends came to 13 bases. The CDR3 nucleotides read TGTGCCAGCAGTTTATCGGCAGGGAAGAAGCCCCAGCATTTT. Encoded protein: CASSLSAGKKPQHF.

This clonotype was seen repeatedly, ten times or more. The chain links TRBV27 to TRBJ2-7; TRBD2 might be the D (6 bases). V gave up 5 bases and J gave up 2 bases, with 13 bases separating them. The germline CDR1 and CDR2 sequences are MNHEY and SMNVEV (reference sequence). The CDR3 extends over 14 amino acids. The CDR3 DNA follows: TGTGCCAGCAGTAGACGACTAGATCCCTACGAGCAGTACTTC. Residues: CASSRRLDPYEQYF.

CDR3 bases: TGCAGTGCGCAGGGTCAAACCTACGAGCAGTACTTC. This codes for CSAQGQTYEQYF. V is TRBV20-1 and J is TRBJ2-7; D possibly corresponds to TRBD1 (5 bases). V lost 6 bases and J lost 2, with 11 bases in between. The CDR3 contains 12 residues. Germline V gene sequence: CDR1 DFQATT, CDR2 SNEGSKA (reference sequence).

This clonotype was observed many times. The V gene is TRBV29-1, the J gene TRBJ2-7; D is ambiguous. Germline V lookup: CDR1 SQVTM, CDR2 ANQGSEA. There are 9 residues in the CDR3. With 4 bases removed from V and 5 bases from J, the gap between germline ends came to 3 bases. CDR3 DNA sequence: TGCAGCGTTGGGAACGAGCAGTACTTC. Translation: CSVGNEQYF.

About this clonotype: Given a much more abundant clone one base away, this may be a read error. The chain has TRBV12-3 or TRBV12-4 and TRBJ2-3; D gene uncertain. The CDR3 has 13 residues. The CDR3: CVSRTGSADTQYF. CDR3 coding DNA: TGTGTCAGCAGGACGGGTTCAGCGGATACGCAGTATTTT.

This clonotype has a handful of counts. The V gene is TRBV5-1, the J gene TRBJ2-1; a possible D gene is TRBD2 (5 bases). V lost 4 bases and J lost 7, with 27 bases in between. This CDR3 contains 18 residues. Germline V gene lookup returns CDR1 SGHRS and CDR2 YFSETQ. CDR3 in DNA: TGCGCCAGCAGCCCCGACGGGTTGGGGAGTTCGGGTTTGAATGAGCAGTTCTTC. Amino acids: CASSPDGLGSSGLNEQFF.

This rearrangement joins TRBV29-1 to TRBJ2-1, with D possibly matching TRBD1 (7 bases). CDR1 is SQVTM and CDR2 is ANQGSEA in the germline V gene. The V and J ends lost 7 bases and 7 bases respectively, with 8 bases between them. This CDR3 is built from 10 residues. CDR3 region: CSAGGNEQFF. The CDR3 bases are TGCAGCGCAGGGGGGAATGAGCAGTTCTTC.

This clonotype was detected only a few times. V gene TRBV28 combines with J gene TRBJ2-1, with 13 bases aligning to TRBD2. The CDR3 is 17 residues long. The J segment lost 3 bases and the V segment lost 5 bases, leaving 7 bases of the junction unmatched. The germline CDR1 and CDR2 sequences are MDHEN and SYDVKM. In nucleotides, the CDR3 is TGTGCCAGCAGTACCCGGACTAGCGGGGGCCACTACAATGAGCAGTTCTTC. Its translation: CASSTRTSGGHYNEQFF.

This clonotype was seen ten or more times. The rearrangement uses TRBV13 and TRBJ2-1; D is unresolved. The ends were cut back, 10 bases at V and 4 bases at J, with 14 bases in the middle. This CDR3 has 13 amino acids. The germline V gene encodes CDR1 PRHDT and CDR2 FYEKMQ (reference sequence). In nucleotides, the CDR3 is TGTGCCATCTCAGTGAGGCGGTACAATGAGCAGTTCTTC. Translating gives CAISVRRYNEQFF. Supplemented by reference TRBV13 and TRBJ2-1, the full variable domain reads AAGVIQSPRHLIKEKRETATLKCYPIPRHDTVYWYQQGPGQDPQFLISFYEKMQSDKGSIPDRFSAQQFSDYHSELNMSSLELGDSALYFCAISVRRYNEQFFGPGTRLTVL.

This clonotype was seen only a few times. V usage is TRBV29-1 and J usage is TRBJ2-7; maybe TRBD1 (6 bases). V shed 4 bases and J shed 4 bases, with 20 bases lying between them. This CDR3 has 15 amino acids. In germline, CDR1 is SQVTM, CDR2 ANQGSEA. DNA for the CDR3: TGCAGCGTTGCCGTTCGGGGCAGGGGTTGGTACGAGCAGTACTTC. It is translated as CSVAVRGRGWYEQYF.

This chain links TRBV7-2 with TRBJ1-3; D is uncertain. Germline V gives CDR1 SGHTA, CDR2 FQGNSA. Trimming cost V 1 base and J 4 bases, with 2 bases left between them. CDR3 length: 12 residues. The CDR3 loop is CASSLGGNTIYF. The CDR3 DNA reads as TGTGCCAGCAGCTTAGGAGGAAACACCATATATTTT.

This clonotype appeared many times. The rearrangement links TRBV25-1 to TRBJ2-1, with no clear D. Trimming took off 5 bases at V and 5 bases at J, with 10 bases between the two ends. This CDR3 spans 13 amino acids. Germline V gene sequence: CDR1 MGHDK, CDR2 SYGVNS. The CDR3 DNA reads TGTGCCAGCAGTATTATACAGAACAATGAGCAGTTCTTC. Its protein product is CASSIIQNNEQFF.

The chain has TRBV29-1 and TRBJ1-1; no firm D call. V lost 3 bases and J 3 bases, leaving 11 bases between the germline ends. Germline V gene sequence: CDR1 SQVTM, CDR2 ANQGSEA. The CDR3 loop spans 13 amino acids. CDR3 in amino acids: CSVEWRADTEAFF. For the CDR3, the DNA is TGCAGCGTTGAGTGGAGGGCAGACACTGAAGCTTTCTTT.

The table lists this clonotype with many counts. The chain carries TRBV5-1 and TRBJ2-6; 13 bases align to TRBD2. Germline V gene data show CDR1 as SGHRS and CDR2 as YFSETQ. The CDR3 spans 22 residues. The ends lost 4 bases at V and 0 bases at J; junction bases unmatched: 16. CDR3 protein: CASSLLTSGRYPPSSGANVLTF. The CDR3 DNA reads as TGCGCCAGCAGCCTACTGACTAGCGGGAGGTACCCACCAAGCTCTGGGGCCAACGTCCTGACTTTC.

The table lists this clonotype with a count of one. The chain is built from TRBV20-1 and TRBJ2-1, with TRBD2 identical over 8 bases. With 0 bases clipped from V and 0 bases from J, the junction kept 16 bases outside the gene matches. The CDR3 sequence is 20 residues long. The V gene's germline CDR1 is DFQATT and CDR2 SNEGSKA (reference sequence). The CDR3 here is CSARDLRRTSTWSSYNEQFF. CDR3 nucleotides: TGCAGTGCTAGAGATCTAAGGAGGACTAGCACATGGAGCTCCTACAATGAGCAGTTCTTC.